This T cell receptor (beta chain) emerged from a study of blood T cell repertoires in COVID-19. Clones were sequenced by immunoSEQ multiplex PCR, and TCRdb holds only the in-frame ones, with some missing. The table has more than 350,000 clones, over 75% seen once. Looked up from germline, CDR1 is DFQATT and CDR2 is SNEGSKA (reference sequence). The length of the CDR3 is 11 residues. The V gene lost 2 bases and the J gene lost 10 bases, with 9 bases spanning the gap. A case of COVID-19 had been met by exposed participants within 2 weeks before study entry. The V call is TRBV20-1, the J call TRBJ2-1; D is unclear. Source material: PBMCs or T cells enriched from blood (not recorded which). The TCR sequence derives from a young woman who had been exposed to COVID-19. DNA of the CDR3: TGCAGTGCTAGACGAGACACCGAGCAGTTCTTC. It encodes CSARRDTEQFF.